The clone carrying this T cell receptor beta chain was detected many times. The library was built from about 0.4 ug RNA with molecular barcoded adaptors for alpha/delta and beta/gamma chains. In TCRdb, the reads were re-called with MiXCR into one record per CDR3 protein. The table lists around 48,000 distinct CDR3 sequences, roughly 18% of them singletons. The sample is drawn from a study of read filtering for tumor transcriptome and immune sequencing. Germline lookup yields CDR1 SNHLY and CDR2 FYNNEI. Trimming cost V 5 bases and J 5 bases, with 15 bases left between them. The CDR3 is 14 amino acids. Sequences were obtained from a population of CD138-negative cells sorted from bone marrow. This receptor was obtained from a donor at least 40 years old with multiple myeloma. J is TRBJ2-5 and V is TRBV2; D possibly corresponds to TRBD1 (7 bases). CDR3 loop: CASSKTGTWETQYF. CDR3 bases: TGTGCCAGCAGTAAGACAGGGACTTGGGAGACCCAGTACTTC.